This T cell receptor (beta chain) was observed in a study of OX40 agonist ivuxolimab in advanced cancers. With regard to the full study: Ivuxolimab, which targeted the costimulatory receptor OX40 (CD134), was an agonistic, fully human IgG2 monoclonal antibody. Intravenous ivuxolimab was administered to patients every 2 weeks at six dose levels: 0.01, 0.1, 0.3, 1.5, 3 and 10 mg/kg. Among the roughly 54 dose-escalation patients, around 20 had hepatocellular carcinoma, approximately 15 melanoma, 9 renal cell carcinoma and 9 head and neck cancer. In the dose-escalation cohort, approximately 82% of patients were male, and the mean age was around 60 years, with a range of roughly 23 to 85. Patients were allowed to have had prior anti-PD-1, anti-PD-L1 or anti-CTLA-4 therapy, and around 43% of the dose-escalation patients had been treated with checkpoint inhibitors. Partial responses occurred in three dose-escalation patients: two with cutaneous melanoma and one with hepatocellular carcinoma. Peripheral TCRbeta sequencing aimed to test whether ivuxolimab altered TCR sequence diversity and caused clonal T-cell expansion. The paper reports the monotherapy dose-escalation portion (N of about 52 patients) of the phase I ivuxolimab trial.

Remarks on this clone: It has no known antigen specificity. No much larger clone exists at a distance of one base, and base qualities are not known.

The trial excluded patients who had a history of autoimmune disease or were on systemic immunosuppression. In every dose cohort, peripheral blood was drawn for TCR sequencing at baseline, cycle 4 day 1, and cycle 7 day 1. The samples were taken from a phase I, first-in-human, multicenter, open-label dose-escalation trial of ivuxolimab. The trial enrolled adults with locally advanced or metastatic head and neck squamous cell, hepatocellular, melanoma or renal cell carcinoma. Before TCR sequencing, CD4+ and CD8+ T cells were separately sorted from peripheral blood. To sequence the TCRbeta CDR3 region, genomic DNA was isolated from the sorted cells. The immunoSEQ Assay was used for sequencing of TCRbeta CDR3 regions. TCRdb retrieved this table from immuneACCESS and kept in-frame rearrangements only. Not all clones are present; in checked studies, unresolved V genes account for under half, and no reason is known for the remainder. The sample table lists fewer than 85,000 clones, roughly 84% of them with a count of one. Together, the top ten hold less than 8% of the sample.

Overall study results and their limits: Low levels of normalized T-cell clonal expansion were also shown by some nonresponding patients. Antigen specificity was not determined for the clonally expanded peripheral T cells. In partial responders in the 0.1-3.0 mg/kg groups, normalized peripheral clonal expansion was found to be among the lowest, especially among CD8+ T cells. After ivuxolimab, CD8+ T cells had more expanded clones than CD4+ T cells on average. At doses of 0.1 to 3.0 mg/kg, clonal expansion of both CD4+ and CD8+ blood T cells was observed from baseline to week 6.

Its CDR3 holds 17 amino acids, cysteine through phenylalanine. Only CDR3 DNA is held: 51 bases, read in frame from base 1. V has 5 bases trimmed and J has 7 bases trimmed; junction bases matching no gene number 18. The germline V gene (reference sequence) provides CDR1 SGHNT and CDR2 YYREEE. The sequenced sample was CD4+ or CD8+ T cells sorted from blood, obtained in a trial of the OX40 agonist ivuxolimab. The clonotype was recovered from an adult with an advanced solid tumor such as melanoma, head and neck, liver or kidney cancer. The chain was built from TRBV5-4 and TRBJ2-7, with 10 bases in between that match TRBD1. The CDR3 protein is CASSLARGGQGTWEQYF. The sequence in DNA is TGTGCCAGCAGTCTAGCTCGAGGGGGACAGGGGACTTGGGAGCAGTACTTC.